Below, one TCR beta chain is given with its context. The antigen is not known. As for the donors, each was a healthy bone marrow donor. Use of 60 Vbeta and 13 Jbeta primers characterized the PCR. Data came from immunoSEQ multiplex PCR; TCRdb stores just in-frame clones and leaves some out. The sample gives fewer than 150,000 clones, about 74% of which show up once; 4.5% to 5% is in the top ten. The data were obtained in a study of cytomegalovirus exposure and HLA in healthy donors. The study, taken as a whole, reports: Presence/absence analyses assumed roughly uniform sequencing depth across donors. The CMV antigen specificity of a few CMV-associated chains was confirmed through in vitro analysis. For cytomegalovirus status, the classifier reportedly gave diagnoses with high specificity and sensitivity.

Trimming removed 0 bases at V and 8 bases at J, with 17 bases between. This CDR3 spans 15 amino acids. The germline V gene has CDR1 SGHDT and CDR2 YYEEEE. The V call is TRBV5-6, the J call TRBJ1-2, with D possibly TRBD1 on 6 matching bases. The TCR comes from a woman aged 45-59 years in good health and CMV-seronegative. Material for sequencing was PBMCs. CDR3: CASSLGQGLLRGYTF. In DNA, the CDR3 is TGTGCCAGCAGCTTGGGGCAGGGGTTGTTACGAGGCTACACCTTC.